Listed here are 14 T cell receptor beta chains from one sample, sequenced in a study of OX40 agonist ivuxolimab in advanced cancers. The assay was immunoSEQ multiplex PCR, and TCRdb's table has in-frame clones only and misses some. The sample shows 70,000 to 75,000 clones, approximately 86% of them seen only once. Sequenced here: CD4+ or CD8+ T cells sorted from blood, sampled in a trial of the OX40 agonist ivuxolimab. The receptors here all came from an adult with an advanced solid tumor such as melanoma, head and neck, liver or kidney cancer.

The rearrangement uses TRBV28 and TRBJ2-1; TRBD1 aligns across 8 bases. Germline V CDR1 and CDR2: MDHEN, SYDVKM. The trim removed 4 bases at V and 8 bases at J, leaving 7 bases unmatched. This CDR3 contains 14 residues. The CDR3 loop is CASSYRTGRDEQFF. In DNA, the CDR3 is TGTGCCAGCAGTTATAGGACAGGGCGCGATGAGCAGTTCTTC.

This clone showed up just a few times. The CDR3 sequence: CASSLEASSVSEQFF. The CDR3 coding sequence is TGCGCCAGCAGCTTGGAGGCTTCTAGCGTGAGTGAGCAGTTCTTC. This chain uses TRBV5-1 with TRBJ2-1; D is perhaps TRBD2 (6 bases). This CDR3 region has 15 residues. From germline, CDR1 is SGHRS and CDR2 YFSETQ. Trimming took off 0 bases at V and 9 bases at J, with 16 bases between the two ends.

V usage is TRBV7-3 and J usage is TRBJ2-1; 14 bases are shared with TRBD2. The germline gives CDR1 SGHTA, CDR2 FQGTGA. CDR3 length: 17 amino acids. V was clipped by 5 bases and J by 4 bases; unmatched bases: 7. The CDR3 DNA is TGTGCCAGCAGCCCCTCCGGGACTAGCGGGAGTTACAATGAGCAGTTCTTC. Translated: CASSPSGTSGSYNEQFF.

The gene calls are TRBV28 and TRBJ2-7; 8 bases fit TRBD1. Germline CDR1 is MDHEN and CDR2 is SYDVKM. The CDR3 is 19 residues long. V was pared by 5 bases and J by 2 bases, with 20 bases of the junction left unmatched. The CDR3 reads CASSPRGQVLALGAYEQYV. The CDR3 nucleotides are TGTGCCAGCAGTCCCAGGGGACAGGTGCTCGCCCTAGGAGCCTACGAGCAGTACGTC.

The table lists this clone with a count of one. V usage is TRBV21-1 and J usage is TRBJ2-6; TRBD1, as called in the table, went unchecked against the DNA. TRBV21-1 is a recognized pseudogene. There are 12 residues in the CDR3. The CDR3 DNA reads TGTGCCAGCAGCAAGGCCCCGTTATACCTGACTTTC. Amino acid sequence: CASSKAPLYLTF.

The chain links TRBV11-2 to TRBJ1-1; tentatively, D is TRBD1 (6 bases). Germline V gene sequence: CDR1 SGHAT, CDR2 FQNNGV. The ends were cut back, 4 bases at V and 0 bases at J, with 18 bases in the middle. CDR3 length: 17 residues. CDR3 bases: TGTGCCAGCAGCTCAGAGCTCGGGGGGGCAGTGAACACTGAAGCTTTCTTT. Its protein is CASSSELGGAVNTEAFF.

The V and J genes are TRBV21-1 and TRBJ2-7; the tabulated D call, TRBD2, remains unverified against the DNA. TRBV21-1 constitutes a pseudogene. The CDR3 covers 13 residues. The CDR3 sequence: CASSPGYNYEQYV. CDR3 in DNA: TGTGCCAGCAGTCCCGGGTACAACTACGAGCAGTACGTC.

The chain employs TRBV11-2 and TRBJ2-1, with 10 bases matching TRBD2. Germline loops: CDR1 SGHAT, CDR2 FQNNGV. With V trimmed by 4 bases and J by 1 base, 7 bases remained unmatched. The CDR3 runs 17 residues. The DNA for the CDR3 is TGTGCCAGCAGCTCGCGGCTAGCGGGAGTGTCCTACAATGAGCAGTTCTTC. This sequence encodes CASSSRLAGVSYNEQFF.

This sequence joins TRBV7-8 and TRBJ1-3; perhaps TRBD1 as D (6 bases). The germline V gene has CDR1 SGHVS and CDR2 FQNEAQ. The CDR3 length is 14 residues. Deletions cut 4 bases from V and 8 bases from J, with 15 bases between. The chain's CDR3 is CASSSFGPGDTIYF. The CDR3 DNA follows: TGTGCCAGCAGCTCTTTCGGACCAGGGGACACCATATATTTT.

This chain links TRBV5-4 with TRBJ2-1; D unresolved. CDR1 and CDR2 from the germline V gene are SGHNT and YYREEE (reference sequence). The length of the CDR3 is 12 residues. V lost 0 bases to trimming and J lost 7 bases, with 5 bases between them. CDR3 in DNA: TGTGCCAGCAGCTTGGGGGGAAATGAGCAGTTCTTC. This sequence encodes CASSLGGNEQFF.

The chain joins TRBV7-9 to TRBJ2-6, with 13 bases fitting TRBD2. The CDR3 is 19 amino acids. Trimming cost V 5 bases and J 1 base; bases outside gene matches: 8. Germline V gives CDR1 SEHNR, CDR2 FQNEAQ (reference sequence). The CDR3 region has the DNA TGTGCCAGCAGCCCCCGGTGGGGACTAGCGGGATCTGGGGCCAACGTCCTGACTTTC. Amino acid sequence: CASSPRWGLAGSGANVLTF.

The chain joins TRBV19 to TRBJ1-5; 10 bases are shared with TRBD1. Trimming took 4 bases from V and 6 from J; bases not matched to a gene: 3. Per the germline V gene, CDR1 is LNHDA and CDR2 is SQIVND (reference sequence). The CDR3 has 14 residues. The CDR3 nucleotides are TGTGCCAGTAGTAAGACAGGGGGCGGTCAGCCCCAGCATTTT. Translated: CASSKTGGGQPQHF.

V and J are TRBV5-4 and TRBJ1-4; 8 bases are a match to TRBD1. J lost 2 bases, V lost 0 bases, and 0 bases had no gene match. The CDR3 has 15 residues. Germline values: CDR1 SGHNT, CDR2 YYREEE (reference sequence). The chain's CDR3 is CASSLGQGTNEKLFF. CDR3 bases: TGTGCCAGCAGCTTGGGACAGGGGACTAATGAAAAACTGTTTTTT.

This clone was counted a single time. This chain links TRBV25-1 with TRBJ1-5; TRBD1 is a possible D gene (6 bases). This CDR3 contains 15 residues. The germline V gene has CDR1 MGHDK and CDR2 SYGVNS. Trimming cost V 3 bases and J 6 bases, with 15 bases left between them. CDR3 protein: CASSDNTGWTQPQHF. The DNA for the CDR3 is TGTGCCAGCAGTGACAACACAGGGTGGACTCAGCCCCAGCATTTT.